The 32 T cell receptor beta chains presented below share a single source sample, sequenced in a study of regulatory T cells in long-lasting Graves disease. Time point specified: newly diagnosed GD, antithyroid drugs for less than 3 months. TCR sequences were obtained from RNA taken from PBMCs. Through Arm-PCR of CDR3 regions and iRepertoire HTBI primers, TCR beta libraries were built. In TCRdb, the multiplex PCR reads were re-called with MiXCR into one record per CDR3 protein. Of about 500,000 distinct CDR3 sequences in the sample, about 12% are singletons; the top ten hold more than 8%. This sample also belongs to another study, concerning T cells in Graves' hyperthyroidism and ophthalmopathy.

Sample: peripheral blood mononuclear cells (PBMCs), taken at new diagnosis, from a patient treated with antithyroid drugs. Receptors were obtained from a woman aged 25 to 39 with Graves disease.

The chain links TRBV6-5 to TRBJ2-5, with 12 bases matching TRBD2. Trimming at V came to 2 bases and at J to 5 bases, leaving 6 bases not matched to a gene. The CDR3 loop spans 16 amino acids. CDR1 is MNHEY, CDR2 SVGAGI, per germline. The CDR3 here is CASSYVSGTSGETQYF. CDR3 in DNA: TGTGCCAGCAGTTACGTCTCCGGGACTAGCGGGGAGACCCAGTACTTC.

This clonotype has a handful of counts. The rearrangement links TRBV5-8 to TRBJ2-6, with 7 bases that match TRBD1. J was trimmed by 0 bases and V by 0 bases; bases with no gene match: 6. The CDR3 spans 18 residues. Germline CDR1 is SGHTS and CDR2 is YDEGEE. CDR3 region: CASSLGTGADSGANVLTF. Written as DNA, the CDR3 is TGTGCCAGCAGCTTGGGGACAGGCGCCGACTCTGGGGCCAACGTCCTGACTTTC. The full variable domain, its missing parts supplied by reference TRBV5-8 and TRBJ2-6, is EAGVTQSPTHLIKTRGQQATLRCSPISGHTSVYWYQQALGLGLQFLLWYDEGEERNRGNFPPRFSGRQFPNYSSELNVNALELEDSALYLCASSLGTGADSGANVLTFGAGSRLTVL.

This clonotype was counted between two and nine times. The chain is built from TRBV15 and TRBJ1-5; the D gene is possibly TRBD1 (5 bases). V lost 0 bases and J lost 6, with 9 bases in between. The CDR3 spans 14 residues. CDR1 is LNHNV, CDR2 YYDKDF, per germline (reference sequence). CDR3 amino acids: CATSRDRAGQPQHF. DNA for the CDR3: TGTGCCACCAGCAGAGACAGGGCTGGTCAGCCCCAGCATTTT.

This clonotype was seen ten or more times. The chain is built from TRBV6-5 and TRBJ2-7; perhaps TRBD1 as D (6 bases). Germline V gene lookup returns CDR1 MNHEY and CDR2 SVGAGI. V lost 2 bases to trimming and J lost 0 bases, with 20 bases between them. This CDR3 has 18 amino acids. The CDR3 spells CASSYKGPVDSSSYEQYF. The CDR3 DNA follows: TGTGCCAGCAGTTACAAGGGCCCTGTGGACAGCAGCTCCTACGAGCAGTACTTC.

The J gene is TRBJ1-5, the V gene TRBV7-8; the match to TRBD1 covers 8 bases. V dropped 1 base and J dropped 2; count of bases not matched to a gene: 7. This CDR3 spans 17 amino acids. The germline CDR1 and CDR2 sequences are SGHVS and FQNEAQ. This CDR3 is CASSLGGLGQGNQPQHF. The CDR3 DNA sequence: TGTGCCAGCAGCTTAGGGGGGTTGGGACAGGGCAATCAGCCCCAGCATTTT.

This clonotype was counted at least ten times. The CDR3 DNA reads as TGTGCCACCAGTGACGGAGACACAGATACGCAGTATTTT. Its translation: CATSDGDTDTQYF. The chain combines TRBV24-1 with TRBJ2-3; D gene ambiguous. The CDR3 runs to 13 residues. The germline V gene encodes CDR1 KGHDR and CDR2 SFDVKD. The germline V and J ends were trimmed by 4 bases and 2 bases, with 6 bases remaining between them.

This clonotype was seen repeatedly, ten times or more. The chain joins TRBV27 to TRBJ2-1, with 14 nucleotides matching TRBD2. This CDR3 contains 19 residues. Germline loops: CDR1 MNHEY, CDR2 SMNVEV (reference sequence). Trimming took 6 bases from V and 7 from J; bases not matched to a gene: 17. The CDR3 nucleotides read TGTGCCAGCAGCCCGGGGACTAGCGGGAGACGGGGGCGTCGGAATGAGCAGTTCTTC. Protein product: CASSPGTSGRRGRRNEQFF.

On this clonotype: This is likely a read error, given that the CDR3 carries no conserved phenylalanine or tryptophan at its end. The chain employs TRBV30 and TRBJ1-5; 9 bases are shared with TRBD1. With 5 bases clipped from V and 9 bases from J, the junction kept 11 bases outside the gene matches. CDR1 and CDR2 from the germline V gene are GTSNPN and SVGIG (reference sequence). CDR3 length: 14 residues. The CDR3 bases are TGTGCCTGGGGCGTGGGACAGGGTAACCGGCCCCAGCATCTT. As protein: CAWGVGQGNRPQHL.

Remarks on this clonotype: A read error may explain this, as a much larger clone is one base away. The chain joins TRBV28 to TRBJ2-7, with a possible D match to TRBD1 (6 bases). The CDR3 runs to 14 residues. Germline assignment: CDR1 MDHEN and CDR2 SYDVKM. The CDR3 spells CASSDNPGVYKQYF. CDR3 nucleotide sequence: TGTGCCAGCAGTGACAATCCAGGGGTCTACAAGCAGTACTTC.

This clonotype was counted only a few times. The chain has TRBV20-1 and TRBJ2-5; 10 positions match TRBD2. Germline values: CDR1 DFQATT, CDR2 SNEGSKA (reference sequence). This CDR3 is built from 14 residues. V lost 5 bases and J lost 1; bases outside the gene matches: 4. As DNA, the CDR3 is TGCAGTGCTCAAGGACTAGCGGTCCAAGAGACCCAGTACTTC. Amino acids: CSAQGLAVQETQYF.

In this sample, this clonotype turned up many times. The chain has TRBV4-1 and TRBJ2-5; TRBD2 is a possible D gene (6 bases). This CDR3 has 14 residues. V lost 0 bases and J 7 bases, leaving 12 bases between the germline ends. The germline CDR1 and CDR2 sequences are MGHRA and YSYEKL. CDR3: CASSQDYLRGTQYF. The CDR3 DNA is TGCGCCAGCAGCCAAGATTACCTGCGGGGGACCCAGTACTTC.

This clonotype was detected ten times or more. The chain links TRBV5-1 to TRBJ1-1; 7 nucleotides align to TRBD1. Losses at the gene ends were 0 bases for V and 11 bases for J; bases not matched to a gene: 1. Looked up from germline, CDR1 is SGHRS and CDR2 is YFSETQ. There are 11 residues in the CDR3. The CDR3 sequence is CASSLEGAAFF. DNA of the CDR3: TGCGCCAGCAGCTTGGAGGGGGCGGCTTTCTTT.

As regards this clonotype: Relative to the germline gene, one junction end is altered; a read error may explain this. This chain links TRBV11-2 with TRBJ1-1; tentative D call: TRBD1 (6 bases). The CDR3 is 16 amino acids. Germline V gene sequence: CDR1 SGHAT, CDR2 FQNNGV. The CDR3, as DNA: TGTACCAGCAGCGTAAATACCGGGACAACGAACACTGAAGCTTTCTTT. Amino acids: CTSSVNTGTTNTEAFF.

Ten or more counts support this clonotype. The rearrangement joins TRBV11-2 to TRBJ1-1, with D possibly matching TRBD1 (5 bases). Germline CDR1 reads SGHAT; CDR2 reads FQNNGV. The germline V and J ends were trimmed by 4 bases and 6 bases, with 15 bases remaining between them. This CDR3 contains 14 residues. The CDR3 nucleotides read TGTGCCAGCAGCTCGGACACCCGAAGGGCTGAAGCTTTCTTT. This encodes CASSSDTRRAEAFF.

This clonotype has just a few counts. Being one base from a much bigger clone, this may be a read error. This chain uses TRBV5-1 with TRBJ1-1, with D hard to call. The V gene's germline CDR1 is SGHRS and CDR2 YFSETQ. With 7 bases removed from V and 3 bases from J, the gap between germline ends came to 13 bases. There are 13 residues in the CDR3. CDR3 in DNA: TGCGCCAGCGGCCGGCTTGTAGACACTGAAGCTTTCTTT. This encodes CASGRLVDTEAFF. The whole variable domain, filled in from reference TRBV5-1 and TRBJ1-1, reads KAGVTQTPRYLIKTRGQQVTLSCSPISGHRSVSWYQQTPGQGLQFLFEYFSETQRNKGNFPGRFSGRQFSNSRSEMNVSTLELGDSALYLCASGRLVDTEAFFGQGTRLTVV.

This clonotype was counted at least ten times. The chain has TRBV7-9 and TRBJ1-1, with D perhaps matching TRBD1 (6 bases). Trimming stripped 1 base from V and 4 bases from J, with 10 bases between. Germline V gene sequence: CDR1 SEHNR, CDR2 FQNEAQ (reference sequence). This CDR3 spans 14 amino acids. CDR3 coding DNA: TGTGCCAGCAGCTTAGAGGGGGGAGGCACTGAAGCTTTCTTT. Residues: CASSLEGGGTEAFF. The full variable domain, its missing parts supplied by reference TRBV7-9 and TRBJ1-1, is DTGVSQNPRHKITKRGQNVTFRCDPISEHNRLYWYRQTLGQGPEFLTYFQNEAQLEKSRLLSDRFSAERPKGSFSTLEIQRTEQGDSAMYLCASSLEGGGTEAFFGQGTRLTVV.

This clonotype was counted many times. This sequence joins TRBV4-2 and TRBJ2-7; D not resolved. CDR3 size: 14 residues. The ends were cut back, 1 base at V and 4 bases at J, with 11 bases in the middle. Germline V gene lookup returns CDR1 LGHNA and CDR2 YNFKEQ. CDR3: CASSQGQTKYEQYF. CDR3 sequence (DNA): TGTGCCAGCAGCCAAGGTCAGACCAAATACGAGCAGTACTTC.

The sample holds many counts of this clonotype. The gene calls are TRBV2 and TRBJ2-5, with D uncertain. Trimming stripped 0 bases from V and 5 bases from J, with 1 base between. Germline V CDR1 and CDR2: SNHLY, FYNNEI. This CDR3 region has 11 residues. CDR3 residues: CASSEAETQYF. DNA for the CDR3: TGTGCCAGCAGTGAAGCGGAGACCCAGTACTTC.

This clonotype was counted ten times or more. The CDR3 coding sequence is TGTGCCAGCAGCTTAGGGGCTAGCGGCAAATTATTTCCTAGCACAGATACGCAGTATTTT. It codes for CASSLGASGKLFPSTDTQYF. The genes are TRBV11-2 and TRBJ2-3, with 7 bases fitting TRBD2. CDR3 length: 20 residues. Trimming cost V 1 base and J 0 bases; bases outside gene matches: 16. Germline CDR1 reads SGHAT; CDR2 reads FQNNGV.

In its sample, this clonotype was seen many times. The chain combines TRBV20-1 with TRBJ1-1; TRBD1 matches 7 bases. Trimming took 3 bases from V and 4 from J; bases not matched to a gene: 2. The CDR3 runs to 12 residues. Germline CDR1 and CDR2: DFQATT and SNEGSKA (reference sequence). The DNA of the CDR3 is TGCAGTGCTAGCGACAGGGCCACTGAAGCTTTCTTT. This gives the protein CSASDRATEAFF.

This clonotype has a count of ten or more. This chain uses TRBV27 with TRBJ2-1, with 8 bases lining up with TRBD2. The CDR3 length is 14 residues. J gave up 14 bases and V 2 bases, and 11 bases lay outside the gene matches. Germline CDR1 is MNHEY and CDR2 is SMNVEV (reference sequence). The CDR3 loop is CASSLGTGGRAEFF. As DNA, the CDR3 is TGTGCCAGCAGTTTAGGGACGGGAGGGAGAGCGGAGTTCTTC.

The V call is TRBV20-1, the J call TRBJ2-7, with 16 bases that match TRBD2. Unmatched junction bases numbered 9, after V lost 3 bases and J lost 1 base. This CDR3 is built from 18 residues. Germline V gene data show CDR1 as DFQATT and CDR2 as SNEGSKA (reference sequence). The CDR3 spells CSARRGLAGGPRSYEQYF. As DNA, the CDR3 is TGCAGTGCTAGGAGGGGACTAGCGGGAGGGCCTAGGTCCTACGAGCAGTACTTC.

This clonotype was counted at least ten times. V usage is TRBV12-3 or TRBV12-4 and J usage is TRBJ1-1; 9 bases fit TRBD1. The V gene end was trimmed by 6 bases and the J gene end by 1 base; junction bases not matched to a gene: 9. The length of the CDR3 is 16 residues. The CDR3 coding sequence is TGTGCCAGCAGGCGGTATACAGGGGGCAGGAACACTGAAGCTTTCTTT. Its translation is CASRRYTGGRNTEAFF.

By proportion, this clonotype is hyperexpanded (1% or more). This rearrangement joins TRBV27 to TRBJ2-1; 11 bases fit TRBD2. The CDR3 runs 19 residues. Germline CDR1 and CDR2: MNHEY and SMNVEV (reference sequence). J lost 7 bases, V lost 4 bases, and 18 bases had no gene match. CDR3 coding DNA: TGTGCCAGCAGTTCATACGGAAGAATAGCGGGAGGGCCAAGGAATGAGCAGTTCTTC. Encoded protein: CASSSYGRIAGGPRNEQFF.

This chain connects TRBV4-1 to TRBJ2-5, with TRBD1 identical over 7 bases. The germline CDR1 and CDR2 sequences are MGHRA and YSYEKL. The CDR3 runs 16 residues. The V segment lost 6 bases and the J segment 3 bases; nucleotides outside the gene matches: 13. CDR3 sequence reads: CASSPADIRGKETQYF. Here the CDR3 DNA reads TGCGCCAGCAGTCCCGCGGACATCAGGGGGAAAGAGACCCAGTACTTC.

This clonotype was recorded at least ten times. The chain links TRBV27 to TRBJ2-3; 10 nucleotides align to TRBD1. The ends lost 1 base at V and 6 bases at J; junction bases unmatched: 19. The CDR3 totals 20 residues. Germline loops: CDR1 MNHEY, CDR2 SMNVEV (reference sequence). CDR3 sequence: CASSLFRQGANSLLLDTQYF. CDR3 sequence (DNA): TGTGCCAGCAGTTTATTCCGACAGGGGGCGAATTCTTTACTGTTGGATACGCAGTATTTT.

This clonotype was recorded many times. J is TRBJ1-2 and V is TRBV6-1, with D maybe TRBD1 (6 bases). Germline V CDR1 and CDR2: MNHNS, SASEGT. The V end was cut by 5 bases, the J end by 4 bases, with 14 bases between. This CDR3 is 14 amino acids long. In DNA form, the CDR3 reads TGTGCCAGCAGTAGAGGACAGCAGTCCTATGGCTACACCTTC. Amino acid sequence: CASSRGQQSYGYTF.

Many counts were recorded for this clonotype. The CDR3 DNA reads as TGTGCCAGCACCGGGGGATCTGCGAACACCGGGGAGCTGTTTTTT. This encodes CASTGGSANTGELFF. V is TRBV2 and J is TRBJ2-2; D possibly corresponds to TRBD2 (6 bases). Germline loops: CDR1 SNHLY, CDR2 FYNNEI. V was shortened by 7 bases and J by 0 bases, with 12 bases between the two germline ends. This CDR3 region has 15 residues.

The table lists this clonotype with many counts. V gene TRBV29-1 combines with J gene TRBJ2-1; D gene uncertain. CDR1 and CDR2 from the germline V gene are SQVTM and ANQGSEA. V was shortened by 3 bases and J by 6 bases, with 6 bases between the two germline ends. The CDR3 has 11 amino acids. The DNA of the CDR3 is TGCAGCGTTGATGTGGGCAATGAGCAGTTCTTC. Translated, it gives CSVDVGNEQFF.

There are many counts of this clonotype. The CDR3 protein is CASSDPGQGDNEQFF. CDR3 DNA: TGTGCCAGCAGTGACCCGGGACAGGGAGACAATGAGCAGTTCTTC. The V and J genes are TRBV6-1 and TRBJ2-1; 9 bases are a match to TRBD1. Germline lookup yields CDR1 MNHNS and CDR2 SASEGT. Trimming cost V 3 bases and J 5 bases; bases outside gene matches: 5. The CDR3 has 15 amino acids.

On this clonotype itself: Sequence at one end of the junction differs from germline and may be a read error. The chain combines TRBV2 with TRBJ2-7, with TRBD1 identical over 8 bases. CDR1 and CDR2 (germline): SNHLY, FYNNEI. This CDR3 contains 15 residues. The CDR3 DNA follows: TGCGCCAGCAGCCAACCTCACAGGGGGGACTACGAGCAGTACTTC. Translated, it gives CASSQPHRGDYEQYF.

In this sample, this clonotype turned up many times. The chain recombines TRBV10-3 with TRBJ1-2, with D perhaps TRBD1 (5 bases). This CDR3 has 14 amino acids. The germline CDR1 and CDR2 sequences are ENHRY and SYGVKD. Trimming removed 4 bases from V and 3 bases from J, with 12 bases in between. The CDR3 sequence: CAISGGDGYYGYTF. In DNA form, the CDR3 reads TGTGCCATCAGTGGGGGGGACGGATACTATGGCTACACCTTC.